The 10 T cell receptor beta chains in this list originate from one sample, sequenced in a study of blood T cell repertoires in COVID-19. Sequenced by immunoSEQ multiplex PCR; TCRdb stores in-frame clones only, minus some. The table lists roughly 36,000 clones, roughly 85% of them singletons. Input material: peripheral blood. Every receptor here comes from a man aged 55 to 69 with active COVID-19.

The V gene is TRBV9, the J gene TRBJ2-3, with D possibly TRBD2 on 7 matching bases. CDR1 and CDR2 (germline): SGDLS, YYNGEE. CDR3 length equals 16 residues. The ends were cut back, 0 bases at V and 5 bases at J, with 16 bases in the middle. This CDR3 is CASSVGGSAGQDTQYF. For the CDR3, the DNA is TGTGCCAGCAGCGTAGGAGGGTCAGCGGGACAAGATACGCAGTATTTT. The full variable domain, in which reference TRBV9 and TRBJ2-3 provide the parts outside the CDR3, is DSGVTQTPKHLITATGQRVTLRCSPRSGDLSVYWYQQSLDQGLQFLIQYYNGEERAKGNILERFSAQQFPDLHSELNLSSLELGDSALYFCASSVGGSAGQDTQYFGPGTRLTVL.

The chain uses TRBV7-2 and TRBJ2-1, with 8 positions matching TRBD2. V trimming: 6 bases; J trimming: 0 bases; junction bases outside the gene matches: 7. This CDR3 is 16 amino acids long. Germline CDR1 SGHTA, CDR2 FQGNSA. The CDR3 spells CASRLSTSGSYNEQFF. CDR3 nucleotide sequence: TGTGCCAGCAGGTTATCTACTAGCGGCTCCTACAATGAGCAGTTCTTC.

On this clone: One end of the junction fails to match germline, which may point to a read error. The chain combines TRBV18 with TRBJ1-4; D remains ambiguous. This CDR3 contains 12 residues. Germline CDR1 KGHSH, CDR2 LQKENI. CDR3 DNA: TGTGCCAGCTCCCCAACTAATGACAAACTGTTTTTT. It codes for CASSPTNDKLFF.

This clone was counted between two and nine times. Written as DNA, the CDR3 is TGCGCCAGCAGCGACAGGGGCCGCTCTTCCTATGGCTACACCTTC. Translation gives CASSDRGRSSYGYTF. V usage is TRBV5-1 and J usage is TRBJ1-2, with 8 bases aligning to TRBD1. Germline trimming cut 4 bases from V and 4 bases from J; bases unmatched to any gene: 9. Germline V gene data show CDR1 as SGHRS and CDR2 as YFSETQ. The CDR3 consists of 15 residues.

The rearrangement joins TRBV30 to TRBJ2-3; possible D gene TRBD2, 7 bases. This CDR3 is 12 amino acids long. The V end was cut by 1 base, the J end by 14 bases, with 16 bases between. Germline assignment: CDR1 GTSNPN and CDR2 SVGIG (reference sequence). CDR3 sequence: CAWSGGGGWRYF. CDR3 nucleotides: TGTGCCTGGAGTGGGGGAGGGGGTTGGAGGTATTTT.

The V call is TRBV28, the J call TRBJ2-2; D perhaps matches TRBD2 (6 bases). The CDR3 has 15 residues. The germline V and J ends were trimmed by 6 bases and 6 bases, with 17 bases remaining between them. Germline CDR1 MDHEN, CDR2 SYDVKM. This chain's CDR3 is CASRREATGAGELFF. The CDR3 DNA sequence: TGTGCCAGCAGGAGAGAGGCAACGGGAGCCGGGGAGCTGTTTTTT.

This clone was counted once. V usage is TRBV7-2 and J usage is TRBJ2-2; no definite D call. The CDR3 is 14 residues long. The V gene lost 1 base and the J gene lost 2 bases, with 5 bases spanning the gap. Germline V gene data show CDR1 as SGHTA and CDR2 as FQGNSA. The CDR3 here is CASSLVYNTGELFF. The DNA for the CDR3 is TGTGCCAGCAGCTTAGTCTATAACACCGGGGAGCTGTTTTTT. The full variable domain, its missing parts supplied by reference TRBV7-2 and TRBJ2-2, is GAGVSQSPSNKVTEKGKDVELRCDPISGHTALYWYRQSLGQGLEFLIYFQGNSAPDKSGLPSDRFSAERTGGSVSTLTIQRTQQEDSAVYLCASSLVYNTGELFFGEGSRLTVL.

The CDR3, as DNA: TGCGCCAGCAGCTTCTTTAGGGGCCTAGCGGGAGATAGGGGCTCCTACAATGAGCAGTTCTTC. As protein: CASSFFRGLAGDRGSYNEQFF. V and J are TRBV5-1 and TRBJ2-1; 10 bases map to TRBD2. The CDR3 contains 21 residues. The V gene's germline CDR1 is SGHRS and CDR2 YFSETQ. Trimming removed 2 bases from V and 0 bases from J; junction bases left unmatched: 17.

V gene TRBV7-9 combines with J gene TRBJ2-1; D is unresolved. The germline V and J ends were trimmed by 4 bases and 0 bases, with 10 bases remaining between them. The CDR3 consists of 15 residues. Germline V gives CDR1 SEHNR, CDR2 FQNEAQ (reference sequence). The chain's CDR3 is CASSSSVSSYNEQFF. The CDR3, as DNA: TGTGCCAGCAGCTCGAGCGTGAGCTCCTACAATGAGCAGTTCTTC.

The CDR3 DNA follows: TGTGCCAGCGCTCCAGGGGGGAAGAGAGGCTACACCTTC. Translating gives CASAPGGKRGYTF. The V and J genes are TRBV11-2 and TRBJ1-2; 7 bases map to TRBD1. The germline V gene has CDR1 SGHAT and CDR2 FQNNGV. The CDR3 runs 13 residues. V shed 8 bases, J shed 8 bases, and the junction held 11 bases outside the gene matches.